Listed below are T cell receptor beta chains from one sample, sequenced in a study of blood T cell repertoires in COVID-19. This table comes from immunoSEQ multiplex PCR, and its TCRdb copy is limited to in-frame clones, with some not included. In the table there are some 270,000 clones, 89% of which are singletons. Input material: peripheral blood. Every receptor here comes from a woman aged 35 to 49 who had recovered from COVID-19. The CDR3 runs from the conserved cysteine through the conserved F or W. The D gene is left open where the match is weak. Clone size is stated in some rows and not others, as once, few, many or a class when expanded.

V	size	J	D	CDR3	DNA
TRBV6-5	.	TRBJ2-3	TRBD2	CASSPSGGGDTQYF	TGTGCCAGCAGTCCTAGCGGGGGAGGTGATACGCAGTATTTT
TRBV2	.	TRBJ1-6	.	CASSEALGGPGGYNSPLHF	TGTGCCAGCAGTGAAGCGCTTGGTGGCCCCGGCGGATATAATTCACCCCTCCACTTT
TRBV4-1	.	TRBJ1-3	TRBD1	CASSPGQGNTIYF	TGCGCCAGCAGCCCGGGACAGGGAAACACCATATATTTT
TRBV11-2	.	TRBJ2-3	.	CASSLSHLTSTDTQYF	TGTGCCAGCAGCTTATCTCACCTAACTAGCACAGATACGCAGTATTTT
TRBV5-6	.	TRBJ1-1	.	CASSLGGFEAFF	TGTGCCAGCAGCTTAGGCGGATTTGAAGCTTTCTTT
TRBV3-1/TRBV3-2	.	TRBJ2-2	.	CASRSRATGELFF	TGTGCCAGCAGGTCCCGAGCCACCGGGGAGCTGTTTTTT
TRBV5-1	.	TRBJ2-2	TRBD1	CASSPGSGGTGGSTGELFF	TGCGCCAGCAGCCCCGGTTCCGGGGGGACAGGGGGTAGCACCGGGGAGCTGTTTTTT
TRBV25-1	.	TRBJ2-1	.	CASSESRVGEQFF	TGTGCCAGCAGTGAATCGCGGGTAGGTGAGCAGTTCTTC
TRBV9	.	TRBJ2-3	.	CASSVGQGGITDTQYF	TGTGCCAGCAGCGTAGGGCAAGGCGGGATCACAGATACGCAGTATTTT
TRBV19	.	TRBJ1-2	TRBD1	CASSMDRVNGYTF	TGTGCCAGTAGTATGGACAGGGTTAATGGCTACACCTTC
TRBV4-2	.	TRBJ2-3	.	CASSPSRLGDSSTDTQYF	TGTGCCAGCAGCCCGAGCCGCCTAGGGGATTCTAGCACAGATACGCAGTATTTT
TRBV6-2/TRBV6-3	.	TRBJ2-5	TRBD1	CASSYSGRGRETQYF	TGTGCCAGCAGTTACTCTGGCAGGGGGCGAGAGACCCAGTACTTC
TRBV7-2	.	TRBJ2-5	.	CASSLAAGVGQETQYF	TGTGCCAGCAGCTTAGCGGCGGGCGTGGGCCAAGAGACCCAGTACTTC
TRBV10-3	.	TRBJ2-3	.	CAISDVGGTDTQYF	TGTGCCATCAGTGACGTTGGAGGCACAGATACGCAGTATTTT
TRBV5-1	.	TRBJ2-2	.	CASSLDTTNTGELFF	TGCGCCAGCAGCTTGGACACAACGAACACCGGGGAGCTGTTTTTT
TRBV19	.	TRBJ1-3	.	CASSWGADTGNTIYF	TGTGCCAGTAGTTGGGGCGCAGATACTGGAAACACCATATATTTT
TRBV5-1	.	TRBJ1-1	.	CASSLERRNTEAFF	TGCGCCAGCAGCTTGGAGAGAAGAAACACTGAAGCTTTCTTT
TRBV28	.	TRBJ2-3	TRBD1	CASSHGQGGRDTQYF	TGTGCCAGCAGCCACGGACAGGGTGGCCGCGATACGCAGTATTTT
TRBV7-2	.	TRBJ2-5	TRBD2	CASSFTPYFDSGGAQYF	TGTGCCAGCAGCTTTACCCCTTACTTTGATAGCGGGGGGGCCCAGTACTTC
TRBV4-1	once	TRBJ1-2	.	CASSQGVWTQQGYTF	TGCGCCAGCAGCCAAGGGGTTTGGACTCAGCAAGGCTACACCTTC
TRBV4-3	.	TRBJ2-1	.	CASSQDGLDNEQFF	TGCGCCAGCAGCCAAGACGGTTTAGACAATGAGCAGTTCTTC
TRBV11-2	.	TRBJ2-3	.	CASSFYTDTQYF	TGTGCCAGCAGCTTCTACACAGATACGCAGTATTTT
TRBV13	.	TRBJ1-2	.	CASSLGQGYTF	TGTGCCAGCAGCTTAGGGCAGGGCTACACCTTC
TRBV11-2	.	TRBJ2-5	.	CASSFGGRGSVETQYF	TGTGCCAGCAGCTTTGGGGGGAGAGGATCGGTTGAGACCCAGTACTTC
TRBV18	once	TRBJ2-7	.	CASSPQDGAAYEQYF	TGTGCCAGCTCACCACAGGACGGAGCGGCGTACGAGCAGTACTTC
TRBV7-2	.	TRBJ2-5	.	CASSLYRGGETQYF	TGTGCCAGCAGCTTATACCGAGGGGGAGAGACCCAGTACTTC
TRBV24-1	few	TRBJ2-1	TRBD1	CATRGTGIDEQFF	TGTGCCACCAGGGGGACAGGGATTGATGAGCAGTTCTTC
TRBV18	.	TRBJ1-1	TRBD1	CASSGDRAGTEAFF	TGTGCCAGCTCCGGGGACAGGGCCGGGACTGAAGCTTTCTTT
TRBV9	.	TRBJ2-1	.	CASSPRTTFSSYNEQFF	TGTGCCAGCAGCCCTCGGACTACTTTTAGCTCCTACAATGAGCAGTTCTTC
TRBV5-4	.	TRBJ2-3	TRBD2	CASSLGLAGGNADTQYF	TGTGCCAGCAGCTTGGGACTAGCGGGGGGGAACGCAGATACGCAGTATTTT
TRBV7-8	.	TRBJ2-6	.	CASSWTTSGANVLTF	TGTGCCAGCAGCTGGACTACCTCTGGGGCCAACGTCCTGACTTTC
TRBV5-6	.	TRBJ1-1	.	CASSLFGGLGAFF	TGTGCCAGCAGCTTGTTCGGGGGGCTGGGAGCTTTCTTT
TRBV11-1	once	TRBJ2-3	TRBD2	CASSRYTSGSDTQYF	TGTGCCAGCAGCCGATACACTAGCGGATCAGATACGCAGTATTTT
TRBV28	few	TRBJ1-1	.	CASSSNLRETEAFF	TGTGCCAGCAGTTCAAACCTCAGGGAAACTGAAGCTTTCTTT
TRBV10-3	once	TRBJ2-6	TRBD1	CAISPVRDRGSGANVLTF	TGTGCCATCAGTCCTGTCAGGGACAGGGGCTCTGGGGCCAACGTCCTGACTTTC
TRBV28	.	TRBJ2-5	TRBD2	CASSLPSGGALETQYF	TGTGCCAGCAGTCTCCCCTCGGGGGGGGCGTTGGAGACCCAGTACTTC
TRBV19	once	TRBJ1-2	.	CASSGQGNYGYTF	TGTGCCAGTAGTGGGCAGGGGAACTATGGCTACACCTTC
TRBV29-1	.	TRBJ2-1	TRBD1	CSVELEQGARDEQFF	TGCAGCGTTGAATTGGAACAGGGGGCTCGCGATGAGCAGTTCTTC
TRBV10-3	.	TRBJ2-1	.	CAISESIVQFF	TGTGCCATCAGTGAGTCGATAGTGCAGTTCTTC
TRBV7-9	.	TRBJ1-1	.	CASSFLEGNTEAFF	TGTGCCAGCAGCTTTCTTGAGGGTAACACTGAAGCTTTCTTT
TRBV28	.	TRBJ1-2	.	CASRPQGGGYTF	TGTGCCAGCAGACCACAGGGTGGGGGCTACACCTTC
TRBV4-1	once	TRBJ1-1	.	CASSQERGSEAFF	TGCGCCAGCAGCCAAGAAAGGGGCTCCGAAGCTTTCTTT
TRBV6-5	.	TRBJ2-7	TRBD1	CASSPQTGAEQYF	TGTGCCAGCAGTCCCCAGACAGGGGCCGAGCAGTACTTC
TRBV19	.	TRBJ1-2	.	CASSIGEARHYGYTF	TGTGCCAGTAGTATTGGTGAGGCCAGACACTATGGCTACACCTTC
TRBV30	.	TRBJ2-1	.	CAWIYEGGPGGEQFF	TGTGCCTGGATATACGAGGGGGGGCCTGGGGGTGAGCAGTTCTTC
TRBV4-1	.	TRBJ2-7	.	CASSQAFGQGYYEQYF	TGCGCCAGCAGCCAAGCGTTTGGGCAGGGTTACTACGAGCAGTACTTC
TRBV19	.	TRBJ2-1	TRBD2	CASSSIAGASYNEQFF	TGTGCCAGTAGTTCGATAGCGGGAGCAAGTTACAATGAGCAGTTCTTC
TRBV18	.	TRBJ2-7	TRBD2	CASSRTGLAVYEQYF	TGTGCCAGCTCACGGACGGGACTAGCGGTTTACGAGCAGTACTTC
TRBV30	.	TRBJ2-1	.	CAWSPGTTYYNEQFF	TGTGCCTGGAGTCCCGGGACAACATACTACAATGAGCAGTTCTTC
TRBV5-6	.	TRBJ2-1	.	CASSHRVGYNEQFF	TGTGCCAGCAGCCACAGAGTAGGCTACAATGAGCAGTTCTTC
TRBV7-6	.	TRBJ1-3	.	CASSRARGSGNTIYF	TGTGCCAGCAGCCGGGCCCGGGGCTCTGGAAACACCATATATTTT
TRBV12-3/TRBV12-4	.	TRBJ2-3	TRBD1	CASRGQYTDTQYF	TGTGCCAGCAGGGGACAGTACACAGATACGCAGTATTTT
TRBV4-1	once	TRBJ2-2	.	CASSQRGRELFF	TGCGCCAGCAGCCAAAGGGGAAGGGAGCTGTTTTTT
TRBV30	.	TRBJ1-1	.	CAWTLGQNTEAFF	TGTGCCTGGACTCTGGGACAAAACACTGAAGCTTTCTTT